This note documents a single TCR beta chain sequence. What it binds is unknown. The data stem from a study of cytomegalovirus exposure and HLA in healthy donors. Study-wide findings and caveats: The later analysis indicated that the majority of CMV-associated TCR beta chains appeared HLA-restricted.

It was with 60 Vbeta and 13 Jbeta primers that the PCR ran. Methods used by the authors: Later, tens of millions of unique TCR beta chains were counted in an analysis, and about 10 million of them were shared. The data were produced by immunoSEQ multiplex PCR, yet TCRdb's version contains in-frame clones alone and is incomplete. Clone size and the V and J calls come from that table; the DNA yielded D and trimming. This table has around 160,000 clones, roughly 80% appearing once. This sequence originates from a male donor in good health and CMV-seropositive. The sequencing input was PBMCs.

The CDR3 sequence is CASSSPGQEDSGANVLTF. The CDR3 DNA sequence: TGTGCCAGCAGCTCTCCGGGACAGGAGGACTCTGGGGCCAACGTCCTGACTTTC. This chain uses TRBV7-8 with TRBJ2-6; 8 bases are shared with TRBD1. The CDR3 is made up of 18 amino acids. Trimming at V came to 4 bases and at J to 0 bases, leaving 8 bases not matched to a gene. CDR1 SGHVS and CDR2 FQNEAQ come from the germline V gene.